The 23 T cell receptor beta chains presented below share a single source sample, sequenced in a study of human thymus T cells. This table comes from immunoSEQ multiplex PCR, and its TCRdb copy is limited to in-frame clones, with some not included. The data show 78,000 or so clones, 96% seen once. The study used thymus tissue resected during corrective heart surgery. Sequencing was performed on thymus tissue. These receptors were collected from a boy younger than two with a congenital heart defect but otherwise immunologically healthy.

Concerning this clone: At one end, the junction sequence differs from germline, possibly due to a read error. The gene calls are TRBV6-6 and TRBJ1-4; D possibly corresponds to TRBD1 (5 bases). CDR1 and CDR2 (germline): MNHNY, SVGAGI (reference sequence). CDR3 length equals 14 residues. CDR3 sequence (DNA): TGTGCCAGCAGCCCCGGGACCCCTAAGGAAAAACTGTTTTTT. Residues: CASSPGTPKEKLFF.

V gene TRBV7-9 combines with J gene TRBJ1-1; D is perhaps TRBD1 (6 bases). The germline gives CDR1 SEHNR, CDR2 FQNEAQ (reference sequence). This CDR3 has 16 residues. CDR3 residues: CATIRTALNTNTEAFF. The CDR3 DNA sequence: TGTGCTACGATTCGGACAGCCCTAAACACGAACACTGAAGCTTTCTTT.

The J gene is TRBJ2-7, the V gene TRBV14; no reliable D call. The CDR3 has 13 amino acids. Germline CDR1 reads SGHDN; CDR2 reads FVKESK. Trimming removed 1 base at V and 12 bases at J, with 16 bases between. In DNA, the CDR3 is TGTGCCAGCAGCCAAGGGGAAAGTCGGCGGCGGTACTTC. It is translated as CASSQGESRRRYF.

This clone has only one observation. The chain is built from TRBV6-5 and TRBJ2-2, with TRBD1 identical over 8 bases. This CDR3 has 13 residues. The germline V gene has CDR1 MNHEY and CDR2 SVGAGI. The V gene end was trimmed by 5 bases and the J gene end by 6 bases; junction bases not matched to a gene: 2. The CDR3 region has the DNA TGTGCCAGCAGTCCGACAGGGGCCGGGGAGCTGTTTTTT. Translated: CASSPTGAGELFF.

V gene TRBV6-5 combines with J gene TRBJ2-3; no reliable D call. Germline-derived CDR1 and CDR2 are MNHEY and SVGAGI. This CDR3 comprises 13 residues. Trimming removed 6 bases at V and 5 bases at J, with 12 bases between. CDR3 nucleotide sequence: TGTGCCAGCAGCCGCGACGCCAGAGATACGCAGTATTTT. It specifies CASSRDARDTQYF.

This clone was picked up one time. V gene TRBV5-4 combines with J gene TRBJ2-5, with D perhaps matching TRBD1 (7 bases). This CDR3 has 16 amino acids. Deletions cut 1 base from V and 4 bases from J, with 17 bases between. The germline CDR1 and CDR2 sequences are SGHNT and YYREEE (reference sequence). The CDR3 DNA sequence: TGTGCCAGCAGCTTGAGGGCGAACAGGGGAGGAGAGACCCAGTACTTC. As protein: CASSLRANRGGETQYF.

The rearrangement uses TRBV4-2 and TRBJ2-3; 8 bases align to TRBD2. This CDR3 is 18 amino acids long. V was pared by 0 bases and J by 4 bases, with 12 bases of the junction left unmatched. CDR1 and CDR2 from the germline V gene are LGHNA and YNFKEQ. DNA for the CDR3: TGTGCCAGCAGCCAAGACAAGCTGGGACTAGAAGTCCCAGATACGCAGTATTTT. Translating it yields CASSQDKLGLEVPDTQYF.

This chain joins TRBV19 and TRBJ2-7, with a weak D call TRBD1 (5 bases). In germline, CDR1 is LNHDA, CDR2 SQIVND (reference sequence). The CDR3 runs 15 residues. V lost 2 bases to trimming and J lost 6 bases, with 17 bases between them. CDR3 DNA sequence: TGTGCCAGTAGTATAAAAGGACATATGAGGTCCGAGCAGTACTTC. Amino acid sequence: CASSIKGHMRSEQYF.

The J gene is TRBJ2-2, the V gene TRBV6-4, with TRBD2 matching 15 bases. With V trimmed by 4 bases and J by 4 bases, 7 bases remained unmatched. Germline CDR1 is MRHNA and CDR2 is SNTAGT. The CDR3 has 18 residues. The CDR3 coding sequence is TGTGCCAGCAGTGTCACCGGACTAGCGGGAGGGTCCACCGGGGAGCTGTTTTTT. Translating it yields CASSVTGLAGGSTGELFF.

The chain recombines TRBV7-2 with TRBJ1-3; no clear D gene. The CDR3 spans 15 residues. The germline gives CDR1 SGHTA, CDR2 FQGNSA. Trimming shortened V by 3 bases and J by 0 bases, and 9 bases separated the two germline ends. Written as DNA, the CDR3 is TGTGCCAGCAGCTTCACCAGCTCCTCTGGAAACACCATATATTTT. Protein product: CASSFTSSSGNTIYF.

This chain uses TRBV11-2 with TRBJ1-5; 12 nucleotides line up with TRBD1. V lost 0 bases to trimming and J lost 0 bases; unmatched junction nucleotides: 6. CDR1 SGHAT and CDR2 FQNNGV come from the germline V gene. The CDR3 runs 19 residues. The CDR3 loop is CASSLDGTGGPYSNQPQHF. DNA of the CDR3: TGTGCCAGCAGCTTAGACGGGACAGGGGGCCCCTATAGCAATCAGCCCCAGCATTTT.

The V gene is TRBV7-6, the J gene TRBJ1-1; tentative D call: TRBD1 (5 bases). Germline CDR1 SGHVS, CDR2 FNYEAQ. The CDR3 extends over 15 amino acids. Trimming stripped 5 bases from V and 3 bases from J, with 16 bases between. The CDR3 reads CASSPRDFGHTEAFF. The CDR3 DNA is TGTGCCAGCAGCCCCAGGGATTTTGGTCACACTGAAGCTTTCTTT.

This chain uses TRBV11-2 with TRBJ2-1; 11 bases fit TRBD2. The CDR3 loop spans 15 amino acids. The V and J ends lost 1 base and 4 bases, in that order; junction bases with no gene match: 0. Germline V lookup: CDR1 SGHAT, CDR2 FQNNGV. The CDR3, as DNA: TGTGCCAGCAGCTTAGGGACTAGCGGGTACAATGAGCAGTTCTTC. This encodes CASSLGTSGYNEQFF.

V and J are TRBV6-1 and TRBJ1-5; possibly TRBD1 for D (5 bases). The CDR3 consists of 17 residues. Germline V gene lookup returns CDR1 MNHNS and CDR2 SASEGT. V gave up 0 bases and J gave up 9 bases, with 21 bases separating them. The CDR3 region is CASSEARSDSPQGPQHF. As DNA, the CDR3 is TGTGCCAGCAGTGAAGCGCGGAGCGACAGTCCCCAGGGGCCCCAGCATTTT.

The chain is built from TRBV19 and TRBJ2-2; no firm D call. The germline V gene encodes CDR1 LNHDA and CDR2 SQIVND (reference sequence). The CDR3 contains 15 residues. The germline V and J ends were trimmed by 0 bases and 1 base, with 6 bases remaining between them. DNA of the CDR3: TGTGCCAGTAGTATAGAACGGTGGAACACCGGGGAGCTGTTTTTT. Amino acids: CASSIERWNTGELFF.

The chain carries TRBV7-3 and TRBJ2-2, with D hard to call. CDR1 is SGHTA and CDR2 is FQGTGA in the germline V gene. V lost 5 bases and J 1 base, leaving 11 bases between the germline ends. CDR3 length equals 15 residues. CDR3 in DNA: TGTGCCAGCAGCCCCTCCCCAGGGAACACCGGGGAGCTGTTTTTT. Residues: CASSPSPGNTGELFF. Using reference TRBV7-3 and TRBJ2-2 for the parts outside the CDR3, the full variable domain is GAGVSQTPSNKVTEKGKYVELRCDPISGHTALYWYRQSLGQGPEFLIYFQGTGAADDSGLPNDRFFAVRPEGSVSTLKIQRTERGDSAVYLCASSPSPGNTGELFFGEGSRLTVL.

The CDR3 DNA is TGTGCCAGCAGTCTGTCGGGCCTTCTCGATGAGCAGTTCTTC. Encoded protein: CASSLSGLLDEQFF. The V gene is TRBV28, the J gene TRBJ2-1, with unresolved D. Germline loops: CDR1 MDHEN, CDR2 SYDVKM. This CDR3 has 14 amino acids. V lost 5 bases to trimming and J lost 8 bases, with 16 bases between them.

This rearrangement joins TRBV6-1 to TRBJ2-4, with 7 bases aligning to TRBD1. The V and J ends lost 0 bases and 6 bases, in that order; junction bases with no gene match: 11. Per the germline V gene, CDR1 is MNHNS and CDR2 is SASEGT. The CDR3 loop spans 17 amino acids. As DNA, the CDR3 is TGTGCCAGCAGTGAAGCCTCAGGGCAGGGGGTAAGAAACATTCAGTACTTC. Its protein is CASSEASGQGVRNIQYF.

About this clone: The junction shows a germline mismatch at one end, possibly a read error. The chain has TRBV5-1 and TRBJ2-1; D ambiguous. The germline V gene encodes CDR1 SGHRS and CDR2 YFSETQ. The CDR3 sequence is 11 residues long. DNA for the CDR3: TGCGCCAGCAGCTCCGACAATGAGCAGTTCTTC. Amino acid sequence: CASSSDNEQFF.

The chain carries TRBV5-1 and TRBJ2-1; TRBD2 aligns across 9 bases. Germline assignment: CDR1 SGHRS and CDR2 YFSETQ. V trimming: 1 base; J trimming: 8 bases; junction bases outside the gene matches: 7. The CDR3 consists of 15 residues. The CDR3 region has the DNA TGCGCCAGCAGCTTGCAAGCGGGAGGTCGGGATGAGCAGTTCTTC. Its protein is CASSLQAGGRDEQFF.

CDR3 in DNA: TGTGCCAGCAGCATAAGGCAGTACTTC. This gives the protein CASSIRQYF. V and J are TRBV14 and TRBJ2-7; D not certain. Between the trimmed V and J ends, which lost 5 bases and 9 bases, there was a span of 5 bases. CDR1 is SGHDN, CDR2 FVKESK, per germline. CDR3 size: 9 residues.

The rearrangement uses TRBV6-5 and TRBJ1-2; TRBD1 aligns across 8 bases. Germline V gene sequence: CDR1 MNHEY, CDR2 SVGAGI. The junction had 1 base not matched to a gene; V was cut back by 6 bases and J by 10 bases. The CDR3 covers 10 residues. The CDR3 sequence is CASRTGDYTF. CDR3 in DNA: TGTGCCAGCAGGACAGGGGACTACACCTTC.

The rearrangement joins TRBV25-1 to TRBJ1-1, with unresolved D. Trimming left V 8 bases short and J 1 base short, with 17 bases between. The CDR3 spans 15 residues. Germline V gives CDR1 MGHDK, CDR2 SYGVNS. The chain's CDR3 is CASSVGRMENTEAFF. CDR3 bases: TGTGCCAGCTCGGTGGGGAGGATGGAGAACACTGAAGCTTTCTTT.